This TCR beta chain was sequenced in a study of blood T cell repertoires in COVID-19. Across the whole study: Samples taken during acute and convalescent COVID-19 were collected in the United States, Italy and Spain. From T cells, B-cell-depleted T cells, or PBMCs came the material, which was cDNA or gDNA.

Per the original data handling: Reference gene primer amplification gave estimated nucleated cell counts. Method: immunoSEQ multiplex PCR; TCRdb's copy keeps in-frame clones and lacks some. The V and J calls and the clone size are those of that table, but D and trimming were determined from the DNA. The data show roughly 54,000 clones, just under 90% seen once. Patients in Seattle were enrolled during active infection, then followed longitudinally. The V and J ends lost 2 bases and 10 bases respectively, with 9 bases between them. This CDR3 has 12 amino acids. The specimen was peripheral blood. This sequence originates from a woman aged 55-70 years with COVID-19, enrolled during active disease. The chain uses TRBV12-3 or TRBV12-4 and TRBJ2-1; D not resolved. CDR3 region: CASSLIKQEQFF. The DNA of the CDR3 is TGTGCCAGCAGTTTAATCAAGCAAGAGCAGTTCTTC.